This T cell receptor (beta chain) appears in the sequencing data of a study of graft-versus-host responses after intestinal transplantation. About the study: Grafts were multivisceral, liver-intestinal, or isolated intestinal. All recipients got anti-thymocyte globulin induction, then tacrolimus and steroids for about 3 years.

Graft material was processed, releasing intraepithelial and lamina propria lymphocytes. Overall study results and limits: Investigators detected GvH clones in recipient marrow, with some emerging earlier in ileum or blood. Peak levels of circulating GvH clones tracked with early post-transplant HvG declines.

CDR1 and CDR2 (germline): SGDLS, YYNGEE. After removal of 3 bases from V and 3 bases from J, the junction contained 7 bases not matched to a gene. This CDR3 has 15 amino acids. Note on this clone: Antigen: not known.

Sequenced by immunoSEQ multiplex PCR; TCRdb stores in-frame clones only, minus some. The sample consists of 1,500 to 2,000 clones, roughly 87% of them appearing once. The V and J genes are TRBV9 and TRBJ2-7; 9 nucleotides line up with TRBD2. The material was ileum tissue, obtained roughly 8 weeks after intestinal transplant. The origin of this receptor is a human patient who received an intestinal transplant, so some T cells may come from the graft donor. The CDR3 nucleotides are TGTGCCAGCAGCGCGGAGGGGACTAGCTACTACGAGCAGTACTTC. This gives the protein CASSAEGTSYYEQYF.